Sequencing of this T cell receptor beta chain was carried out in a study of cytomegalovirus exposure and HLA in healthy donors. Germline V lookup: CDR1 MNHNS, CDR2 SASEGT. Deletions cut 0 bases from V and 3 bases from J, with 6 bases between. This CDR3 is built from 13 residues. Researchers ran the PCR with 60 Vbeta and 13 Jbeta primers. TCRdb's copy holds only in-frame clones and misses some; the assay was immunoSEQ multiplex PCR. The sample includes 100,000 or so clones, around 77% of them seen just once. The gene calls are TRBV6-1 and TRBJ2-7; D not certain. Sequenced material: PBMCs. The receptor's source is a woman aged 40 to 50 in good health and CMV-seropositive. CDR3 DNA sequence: TGTGCCAGCAGTGAAGCCGAGGTCTACGAGCAGTACTTC. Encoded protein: CASSEAEVYEQYF.